The 31 T cell receptor beta chains below come from one sample, sequenced in a study of CD8 T cells in Susac syndrome. When the RNA was reverse transcribed, random hexamers were used with an input of roughly 0.45 to 1 ug. TCRdb recomputed calls from the immunoSEQ multiplex PCR reads with MiXCR, one row per CDR3 protein. Among approximately 190,000 distinct CDR3 sequences listed, roughly 96% were seen once. Sequencing was carried out using CD4+ T cells from PBMCs. These receptors were collected from a human donor with multiple sclerosis.

This sequence joins TRBV3-1 and TRBJ2-1; D is perhaps TRBD1 (6 bases). Germline V gives CDR1 LGHDT, CDR2 YNNKEL (reference sequence). V lost 4 bases to trimming and J lost 5 bases, with 12 bases between them. CDR3 length: 14 amino acids. The CDR3 coding sequence is TGTGCCAGCAGCCTTTATACAGGGAACAATGAGCAGTTCTTC. Translating it yields CASSLYTGNNEQFF.

V and J are TRBV14 and TRBJ1-1; D might be TRBD1 (5 bases). Trimming cost V 6 bases and J 0 bases, with 29 bases left between them. The germline CDR1 and CDR2 sequences are SGHDN and FVKESK. The CDR3 covers 20 residues. The CDR3 DNA reads TGTGCCAGCAGTCGCATACCACCCTCTACGGGGGTTTTGGTGAACACTGAAGCTTTCTTT. Translation: CASSRIPPSTGVLVNTEAFF. The full variable domain, completed using reference TRBV14 and TRBJ1-1, is EAGVTQFPSHSVIEKGQTVTLRCDPISGHDNLYWYRRVMGKEIKFLLHFVKESKQDESGMPNNRFLAERTGGTYSTLKVQPAELEDSGVYFCASSRIPPSTGVLVNTEAFFGQGTRLTVV.

This chain joins TRBV6-5 and TRBJ2-3; a weak D match, TRBD1 (5 bases). V was cut by 6 bases and J by 9 bases, with 10 bases left in between. Germline loops: CDR1 MNHEY, CDR2 SVGAGI. This CDR3 is built from 11 residues. This chain's CDR3 is CASSQGPTQYF. The CDR3 region has the DNA TGTGCCAGCAGCCAGGGTCCAACGCAGTATTTT.

V is TRBV20-1 and J is TRBJ2-1; the D gene is possibly TRBD2 (6 bases). V lost 3 bases to trimming and J lost 3 bases, with 12 bases between them. CDR1 and CDR2 from the germline V gene are DFQATT and SNEGSKA (reference sequence). The CDR3 extends over 14 amino acids. The CDR3: CSARGGGDYNEQFF. In DNA, the CDR3 is TGCAGTGCTAGGGGAGGCGGGGACTACAATGAGCAGTTCTTC.

This chain links TRBV5-4 with TRBJ2-4; TRBD1 matches 10 bases. The CDR3 totals 13 residues. V was pared by 4 bases and J by 7 bases, with 2 bases of the junction left unmatched. Germline-derived CDR1 and CDR2 are SGHNT and YYREEE (reference sequence). Here the CDR3 reads CASSPGQGNIQYF. For the CDR3, the DNA is TGTGCCAGCAGCCCGGGACAGGGGAACATTCAGTACTTC.

The chain is built from TRBV6-2 or TRBV6-3 and TRBJ1-2; D remains ambiguous. Trimming removed 2 bases at V and 7 bases at J, with 8 bases between. CDR1 is MNHEY, CDR2 SVGEGT, per germline. The length of the CDR3 is 12 residues. The CDR3 is CASSYTVAGYTF. The CDR3 nucleotides are TGTGCCAGCAGTTACACAGTTGCTGGCTACACCTTC.

The sample holds one count of this clonotype. The V call is TRBV5-6, the J call TRBJ1-6; no firm D call. CDR1 and CDR2 from the germline V gene are SGHDT and YYEEEE. V was pared by 6 bases and J by 7 bases, with 20 bases between. The CDR3 runs to 16 residues. The CDR3, as DNA: TGTGCCAGCAAACCGGGCCCCGTACGGGAGAATTCACCCCTCCACTTT. It translates to CASKPGPVRENSPLHF.

The rearrangement uses TRBV3-1 and TRBJ2-1; a possible D gene is TRBD2 (6 bases). This CDR3 comprises 13 residues. From germline, CDR1 is LGHDT and CDR2 YNNKEL (reference sequence). The V end lost 1 base, the J end lost 6 bases, and 7 bases lay between the germline ends. CDR3 in DNA: TGTGCCAGCAGCCAAGCGGGAGTCAATGAGCAGTTCTTC. Protein sequence: CASSQAGVNEQFF.

This rearrangement joins TRBV24-1 to TRBJ2-1; D is possibly TRBD1 (6 bases). Trimming pared 7 bases from V and 0 bases from J, leaving 12 bases between. Per the germline V gene, CDR1 is KGHDR and CDR2 is SFDVKD. The CDR3 is made up of 15 amino acids. In DNA form, the CDR3 reads TGTGCCACCAGCCCGGACAGCAGCTCCTACAATGAGCAGTTCTTC. Residues: CATSPDSSSYNEQFF.

The chain is built from TRBV9 and TRBJ2-1; D remains ambiguous. V was clipped by 6 bases and J by 0 bases, with 13 bases between them. CDR3 length: 15 residues. CDR1 and CDR2 from the germline V gene are SGDLS and YYNGEE. The DNA of the CDR3 is TGTGCCAGCACCCCCGGGCCTAGCTCCTACAATGAGCAGTTCTTC. Protein product: CASTPGPSSYNEQFF.

The chain links TRBV5-1 to TRBJ1-1; D gene unclear. The CDR3 contains 12 residues. Trimming took 4 bases from V and 3 from J, leaving 7 bases between them. CDR1 is SGHRS, CDR2 YFSETQ, per germline. CDR3: CASSGEHTEAFF. CDR3 nucleotides: TGCGCCAGCAGCGGTGAGCACACTGAAGCTTTCTTT.

The chain is built from TRBV24-1 and TRBJ2-2; 10 bases map to TRBD1. The CDR3 spans 15 residues. Germline assignment: CDR1 KGHDR and CDR2 SFDVKD. V dropped 4 bases and J dropped 3; count of bases not matched to a gene: 1. Here the CDR3 DNA reads TGTGCCACCAGTGACGGGACAGGGGACACCGGGGAGCTGTTTTTT. Translating it yields CATSDGTGDTGELFF.

The V gene is TRBV20-1, the J gene TRBJ2-5; 7 bases agree with TRBD2. Germline trimming cut 2 bases from V and 14 bases from J; bases unmatched to any gene: 11. The CDR3 has 12 residues. From germline, CDR1 is DFQATT and CDR2 SNEGSKA (reference sequence). DNA of the CDR3: TGCAGTGCTAGAACTCGGGGGGAGGGGACCTACTTC. As protein: CSARTRGEGTYF.

The J gene is TRBJ1-4, the V gene TRBV2; 9 nucleotides align to TRBD1. V trimming: 5 bases; J trimming: 7 bases; junction bases outside the gene matches: 5. Germline CDR1 and CDR2: SNHLY and FYNNEI. CDR3 length equals 14 residues. The CDR3 loop is CASSLQGQGEKLFF. Written as DNA, the CDR3 is TGTGCCAGCAGTCTACAGGGACAGGGTGAAAAACTGTTTTTT.

The genes are TRBV4-1 and TRBJ2-7; unclear D gene. V was clipped by 1 base and J by 0 bases, with 13 bases between them. Germline CDR1 reads MGHRA; CDR2 reads YSYEKL. The CDR3 contains 16 residues. DNA for the CDR3: TGCGCCAGCAGCCAAGTAACCGGGCCCAGCTCCTACGAGCAGTACTTC. Translation gives CASSQVTGPSSYEQYF.

As concerns this clonotype: The junction departs from the called germline gene at one end, perhaps through a read error. V gene TRBV5-1 combines with J gene TRBJ1-1, with a weak D call TRBD1 (6 bases). Per the germline V gene, CDR1 is SGHRS and CDR2 is YFSETQ. This CDR3 is built from 13 residues. CDR3 protein: CASSLVGDNTSIF. CDR3 nucleotides: TGCGCCAGCAGCTTGGTCGGGGACAACACTAGTATCTTT.

V gene TRBV12-3 or TRBV12-4 combines with J gene TRBJ2-7; 12 bases align to TRBD1. This CDR3 is built from 15 residues. J lost 5 bases, V lost 3 bases, and 5 bases had no gene match. DNA of the CDR3: TGTGCCAGCAGTTTCCTCGGGACAGGGGGCGACGAGCAGTACTTC. Its protein product is CASSFLGTGGDEQYF.

This clonotype was detected once. The rearrangement uses TRBV4-1 and TRBJ1-2; 8 bases map to TRBD1. The CDR3 has 14 residues. Per the germline V gene, CDR1 is MGHRA and CDR2 is YSYEKL. The trim removed 1 base at V and 7 bases at J, leaving 5 bases unmatched. DNA of the CDR3: TGCGCCAGCAGCCAAGGGACAGGGACCGGTGGCTACACCTTC. This sequence encodes CASSQGTGTGGYTF.

The chain carries TRBV5-4 and TRBJ2-1, with TRBD2 identical over 13 bases. The germline V gene has CDR1 SGHNT and CDR2 YYREEE (reference sequence). With 3 bases clipped from V and 5 bases from J, the junction kept 5 bases outside the gene matches. The CDR3 covers 16 residues. CDR3 nucleotide sequence: TGTGCCAGCAGCTCAGGGACTAGCGGGATTCACAATGAGCAGTTCTTC. Its translation: CASSSGTSGIHNEQFF.

In its sample, this clonotype was seen once. The V gene is TRBV10-3, the J gene TRBJ1-2; no firm D call. The ends were cut back, 6 bases at V and 6 bases at J, with 8 bases in the middle. Germline V gene lookup returns CDR1 ENHRY and CDR2 SYGVKD. The CDR3 runs 11 residues. The CDR3 loop reads CAIRLGDGYTF. The CDR3 DNA sequence: TGTGCCATCAGACTGGGTGATGGCTACACCTTC.

The genes are TRBV29-1 and TRBJ1-1; 11 nucleotides align to TRBD1. The germline V gene encodes CDR1 SQVTM and CDR2 ANQGSEA. The CDR3 is 13 amino acids. CDR3 nucleotides: TGCGGGTCCGGACAGGGGGCTCGGACTGAAGCTTTCTTT. Translation gives CGSGQGARTEAFF.

The chain couples TRBV12-3 or TRBV12-4 to TRBJ2-7; 9 bases align to TRBD1. The CDR3 is 12 amino acids. Trimming cost V 2 bases and J 11 bases; bases outside gene matches: 4. CDR3 sequence: CASSLSRTGEYF. The CDR3 DNA sequence: TGTGCCAGCAGTTTATCTAGGACAGGGGAGTACTTC.

The chain employs TRBV24-1 and TRBJ2-5, with D maybe TRBD2 (5 bases). The ends were cut back, 4 bases at V and 4 bases at J, with 15 bases in the middle. This CDR3 is 15 amino acids long. CDR1 and CDR2 from the germline V gene are KGHDR and SFDVKD. DNA for the CDR3: TGTGCCACCAGTGACCCCAGAGGCGGAGGAGAGACCCAGTACTTC. This gives the protein CATSDPRGGGETQYF.

V gene TRBV7-9 combines with J gene TRBJ1-1; TRBD1 is a possible D gene (6 bases). This CDR3 contains 12 residues. Germline assignment: CDR1 SEHNR and CDR2 FQNEAQ (reference sequence). Trimming took off 1 base at V and 9 bases at J, with 9 bases between the two ends. The CDR3 bases are TGTGCCAGCAGCTTAGAGGGGGTGCAAGCTTTCTTT. It translates to CASSLEGVQAFF.

The chain couples TRBV5-1 to TRBJ2-7; D call uncertain. The CDR3 totals 13 residues. Germline-derived CDR1 and CDR2 are SGHRS and YFSETQ. The V end was cut by 2 bases, the J end by 4 bases, with 10 bases between. The DNA for the CDR3 is TGCGCCAGCAGCTTCGATCGGTTGTACGAGCAGTACTTC. Encoded protein: CASSFDRLYEQYF.

This clonotype has a single count. The CDR3 is CAWTGRADSYNEQFF. The CDR3 bases are TGTGCCTGGACCGGACGAGCGGACTCCTACAATGAGCAGTTCTTC. J is TRBJ2-1 and V is TRBV30, with D possibly being TRBD2 (5 bases). Germline V gives CDR1 GTSNPN, CDR2 SVGIG (reference sequence). The CDR3 is 15 amino acids. Trimming took off 4 bases at V and 0 bases at J, with 13 bases between the two ends.

The V and J genes are TRBV7-3 and TRBJ1-1; D is unclear. Germline assignment: CDR1 SGHTA and CDR2 FQGTGA. Trimming left V 6 bases short and J 1 base short, with 9 bases between. CDR3 length: 13 residues. The CDR3 reads CASRLDKNTEAFF. CDR3 nucleotides: TGTGCCAGCAGACTTGACAAGAACACTGAAGCTTTCTTT.

This sequence joins TRBV18 and TRBJ1-2, with D possibly being TRBD1 (5 bases). Trimming left V 0 bases short and J 8 bases short, with 13 bases between. Per the germline V gene, CDR1 is KGHSH and CDR2 is LQKENI. This CDR3 comprises 14 residues. CDR3 DNA sequence: TGTGCCAGCTCACCACCGGCAGGGTATGAAGGCTACACCTTC. It yields the protein CASSPPAGYEGYTF.

This sequence joins TRBV24-1 and TRBJ2-3, with 10 bases aligning to TRBD2. Germline V gives CDR1 KGHDR, CDR2 SFDVKD. This CDR3 spans 16 amino acids. V was pared by 4 bases and J by 0 bases, with 3 bases of the junction left unmatched. CDR3 nucleotide sequence: TGTGCCACCAGTGACCTGACTAGCGGGAGCACAGATACGCAGTATTTT. Amino acid sequence: CATSDLTSGSTDTQYF.

In this sample, this clonotype turned up a few times. The CDR3 loop reads CASSFMGHYTDTQYF. The CDR3 DNA follows: TGTGCCAGCAGCTTTATGGGACACTACACAGATACGCAGTATTTT. V and J are TRBV11-1 and TRBJ2-3, with D maybe TRBD1 (6 bases). Germline values: CDR1 SGHAT, CDR2 FQDESV (reference sequence). Trimming pared 3 bases from V and 2 bases from J, leaving 12 bases between. This CDR3 has 15 amino acids.

This rearrangement joins TRBV9 to TRBJ2-5; TRBD2 aligns across 8 bases. V shed 0 bases and J 2 bases; nucleotides not matched to a gene: 3. The length of the CDR3 is 15 residues. Germline loops: CDR1 SGDLS, CDR2 YYNGEE. The CDR3 DNA reads TGTGCCAGCAGCGTAGTCGGGACTAGACAAGAGACCCAGTACTTC. Protein product: CASSVVGTRQETQYF.